Here is one T cell receptor (beta chain) with its context. Germline loops: CDR1 MNHNS, CDR2 SASEGT. V was pared by 10 bases and J by 8 bases, with 14 bases between. CDR3 length: 11 residues. This entry comes from a study of blood T cells in healthy people across ages. At the level of the study: Capture via template switching afforded approximately one barcoded beta molecule per two T cells.

A sample-barcoded 5' primer and a J-beta primer mix were used in a second PCR of about 7 to 12 cycles. Tags on each cDNA molecule came from a template-switch adaptor with 12 random nucleotides. Via MiXCR, TCRdb re-called the 5' RACE reads, giving one row per CDR3 protein. The repertoire has over 1,200,000 distinct CDR3 sequences, around 59% of them found once; the top ten carry roughly 6.3%. The donors, aged roughly 6 to 95, were healthy Caucasians from Russia. Extractions gave at least 5.5 micrograms of total RNA per sample. This TCR was sampled from a man aged 18 to 30 in good health. V and J are TRBV6-1 and TRBJ1-1; TRBD1 is a possible D gene (5 bases). Sample: blood. CDR3 in DNA: TGTGCCACCATAGACCGGACAGAAGCTTTCTTT. Amino acid sequence: CATIDRTEAFF.